The 18 T cell receptor beta chains below come from one sample, sequenced in a study of cytomegalovirus exposure and HLA in healthy donors (dated by TCRdb to about 2017). The library was produced with the immunoSEQ multiplex PCR assay. For the multiplex PCR, a mixture combining 60 forward primers for TCR Vbeta segments and 13 reverse primers for TCR Jbeta segments was used. Sourced from immuneACCESS, this table was stored by TCRdb with only in-frame sequences that have V and J called. A share of the clones is absent; for the studies checked, an unresolved V gene accounts for under half, and the remainder has no known explanation. In all, the sample holds 150,000 to 200,000 clones, and more than 65% of those were seen once. Clones ranked in the top ten supply 4.7% of the sample. The sequenced sample consisted of PBMCs. The receptor source for this set is a man younger than 30 in good health and CMV-seropositive.

CDR3 bases: TGTGCCTGGAGTGTACGGTCTCATCGCCCGGACACCGGGGAGCTGTTTTTT. Residues: CAWSVRSHRPDTGELFF. The V call is TRBV30, the J call TRBJ2-2; D remains ambiguous. This CDR3 comprises 17 residues. The germline V and J ends were trimmed by 0 bases and 3 bases, with 17 bases remaining between them. Germline V lookup: CDR1 GTSNPN, CDR2 SVGIG (reference sequence).

The genes are TRBV4-2 and TRBJ1-5; 9 nucleotides line up with TRBD1. The V gene's germline CDR1 is LGHNA and CDR2 YNFKEQ. V lost 4 bases and J lost 4; bases outside the gene matches: 5. This CDR3 comprises 15 residues. The CDR3 is CASSLQGAENQPQHF. The CDR3 region has the DNA TGTGCCAGCAGCCTACAGGGGGCTGAAAATCAGCCCCAGCATTTT.

The chain has TRBV29-1 and TRBJ1-1, with a weak D call TRBD1 (6 bases). Per germline, CDR1 SQVTM and CDR2 ANQGSEA. This CDR3 has 12 residues. Trimming pared 7 bases from V and 5 bases from J, leaving 14 bases between. The CDR3 DNA sequence: TGCAGCGCCCACAGGGCTCGGACTGAAGCTTTCTTT. Its translation: CSAHRARTEAFF.

In this sample, this clone turned up a few times. The rearrangement joins TRBV2 to TRBJ1-5; D ambiguous. The CDR3 spans 13 residues. The germline V gene encodes CDR1 SNHLY and CDR2 FYNNEI. The V and J ends lost 5 bases and 4 bases respectively, with 9 bases between them. The DNA of the CDR3 is TGTGCCAGCAGTCCTACGATGAATCAGCCCCAGCATTTT. Translation gives CASSPTMNQPQHF.

The genes are TRBV5-6 and TRBJ1-1, with D tentatively TRBD1 (5 bases). The CDR3 extends over 13 amino acids. V was pared by 4 bases and J by 3 bases, with 10 bases between. Germline CDR1 SGHDT, CDR2 YYEEEE. The CDR3 reads CASSGDRYTEAFF. The DNA for the CDR3 is TGTGCCAGCAGCGGCGACAGATACACTGAAGCTTTCTTT.

The chain recombines TRBV9 with TRBJ1-1; 8 nucleotides align to TRBD1. The CDR3 length is 14 residues. Germline values: CDR1 SGDLS, CDR2 YYNGEE. The J segment lost 0 bases and the V segment lost 4 bases, leaving 2 bases of the junction unmatched. The CDR3 DNA is TGTGCCAGCAGCCTGACAGGGGTGAACACTGAAGCTTTCTTT. This sequence encodes CASSLTGVNTEAFF.

The chain has TRBV5-8 and TRBJ2-7, with D unresolved. V dropped 0 bases and J dropped 6 bases, with 10 bases sitting between them. The CDR3 is 13 amino acids. The germline CDR1 and CDR2 sequences are SGHTS and YDEGEE. The CDR3 nucleotides read TGTGCCAGCAGCTTGGTAAGGGATAGCGAGCAGTACGTC. Amino acids: CASSLVRDSEQYV.

The chain carries TRBV28 and TRBJ2-3; maybe TRBD1 (5 bases). The CDR3 has 15 residues. Germline loops: CDR1 MDHEN, CDR2 SYDVKM. The V gene lost 3 bases and the J gene lost 3 bases, with 13 bases spanning the gap. The CDR3 region has the DNA TGTGCCAGCAGTTTTAAGGGCAGGGAAACAGATACGCAGTATTTT. It specifies CASSFKGRETDTQYF.

The chain carries TRBV7-6 and TRBJ2-1; 14 nucleotides align to TRBD2. V trimming: 5 bases; J trimming: 8 bases; junction bases outside the gene matches: 8. Germline V gene sequence: CDR1 SGHVS, CDR2 FNYEAQ. The length of the CDR3 is 16 residues. The CDR3 DNA sequence: TGTGCCAGCAGCCCCCCGGGACTAGCGGGAGCCGATGAGCAGTTCTTC. It yields the protein CASSPPGLAGADEQFF.

The chain has TRBV9 and TRBJ1-2, with 9 bases matching TRBD1. The J segment lost 7 bases and the V segment lost 0 bases, leaving 7 bases of the junction unmatched. The germline gives CDR1 SGDLS, CDR2 YYNGEE. CDR3 length: 15 amino acids. The CDR3 sequence: CASSVGLQGAIGYTF. In nucleotides, the CDR3 is TGTGCCAGCAGCGTAGGACTACAGGGGGCGATTGGCTACACCTTC.

The rearrangement joins TRBV7-9 to TRBJ1-1, with a possible D match to TRBD1 (5 bases). Germline CDR1 reads SEHNR; CDR2 reads FQNEAQ (reference sequence). The length of the CDR3 is 13 residues. V dropped 4 bases and J dropped 4 bases, with 10 bases sitting between them. Here the CDR3 DNA reads TGTGCCAGCAGCTGGGGAGGGGTCACTGAAGCTTTCTTT. Its translation: CASSWGGVTEAFF.

The rearrangement uses TRBV10-1 and TRBJ2-2; the match to TRBD2 covers 11 bases. The germline V gene encodes CDR1 WNHNN and CDR2 SYGVQD (reference sequence). J lost 3 bases, V lost 5 bases, and 2 bases had no gene match. The CDR3 is made up of 15 amino acids. CDR3 amino acids: CASSRLAGYTGELFF. The CDR3 nucleotides read TGCGCCAGCAGTCGACTAGCGGGATACACCGGGGAGCTGTTTTTT.

V is TRBV2 and J is TRBJ2-1, with 11 bases identical to TRBD1. Germline V lookup: CDR1 SNHLY, CDR2 FYNNEI. The trim removed 6 bases at V and 8 bases at J, leaving 0 bases unmatched. The CDR3 loop spans 12 amino acids. The chain's CDR3 is CASRDRGHEQFF. CDR3 DNA sequence: TGTGCCAGCAGGGACAGGGGGCATGAGCAGTTCTTC.

For this clone: Since a far larger clone is one base different, this is likely a read error. This sequence joins TRBV28 and TRBJ1-2; TRBD1 is a possible D gene (5 bases). The CDR3 contains 19 residues. CDR1 is MDHEN, CDR2 SYDVKM, per germline. The V gene lost 4 bases and the J gene lost 0 bases, with 24 bases spanning the gap. CDR3: CASSYPSPGNGDSNYGYTF. The CDR3 DNA sequence: TGTGCCAGCAGTTACCCCTCCCCAGGGAATGGGGATTCTAACTATGGCTACACCTTC.

This clone occurred a few times. The rearrangement uses TRBV4-2 and TRBJ1-1, with TRBD1 as a possible D gene (6 bases). V lost 1 base, J lost 6 bases, and 12 bases lay in between. CDR1 and CDR2 from the germline V gene are LGHNA and YNFKEQ. The CDR3 consists of 14 residues. The DNA for the CDR3 is TGTGCCAGCAGCCAAGTAACAGGGTTCTCTGAAGCTTTCTTT. This sequence encodes CASSQVTGFSEAFF.

The chain has TRBV6-5 and TRBJ2-2; perhaps TRBD2 as D (6 bases). The V and J ends lost 5 bases and 5 bases respectively, with 12 bases between them. This CDR3 spans 14 amino acids. CDR1 is MNHEY, CDR2 SVGAGI, per germline. CDR3 coding DNA: TGTGCCAGCAGTAGAAGCGGGCAAACCGGGGAGCTGTTTTTT. Encoded protein: CASSRSGQTGELFF.

The chain couples TRBV6-1 to TRBJ2-3, with TRBD2 matching over 10 bases. Looked up from germline, CDR1 is MNHNS and CDR2 is SASEGT. The V and J ends lost 6 bases and 3 bases, in that order; junction bases with no gene match: 3. CDR3 length equals 14 residues. Written as DNA, the CDR3 is TGTGCCAGCAGCCTAGCGGGAGTGACAGATACGCAGTATTTT. Encoded protein: CASSLAGVTDTQYF.

This chain connects TRBV7-6 to TRBJ1-1, with TRBD1 identical over 8 bases. Germline CDR1 reads SGHVS; CDR2 reads FNYEAQ. V was pared by 5 bases and J by 7 bases, with 6 bases of the junction left unmatched. There are 13 residues in the CDR3. CDR3 sequence (DNA): TGTGCCAGCAGCCCAGGGGACAGGTATGAAGCTTTCTTT. Protein product: CASSPGDRYEAFF. The whole variable domain, filled in from reference TRBV7-6 and TRBJ1-1, reads GAGVSQSPRYKVTKRGQDVALRCDPISGHVSLYWYRQALGQGPEFLTYFNYEAQQDKSGLPNDRFSAERPEGSISTLTIQRTEQRDSAMYRCASSPGDRYEAFFGQGTRLTVV.